This passage covers 11 T cell receptor beta chains from one sample sequenced in a study of cytomegalovirus exposure and HLA in healthy donors. PCR employed 60 Vbeta and 13 Jbeta primers. Measured with immunoSEQ multiplex PCR; TCRdb has only the in-frame clones, and not every one. This table has about 120,000 clones, around 72% appearing once. Sequencing was done on a sample of PBMCs. Receptors originate from a woman in her forties or fifties in good health and CMV-seropositive.

This clone was recorded a few times. The rearrangement links TRBV18 to TRBJ2-1, with no clear D. From germline, CDR1 is KGHSH and CDR2 LQKENI. V lost 8 bases, J lost 4 bases, and 6 bases lay in between. This CDR3 has 11 amino acids. The CDR3 nucleotides are TGTGCCAGCAGCGCTTACAATGAGCAGTTCTTC. Its translation: CASSAYNEQFF. The variable domain in full, completed from reference TRBV18 and TRBJ2-1, reads NAGVMQNPRHLVRRRGQEARLRCSPMKGHSHVYWYRQLPEEGLKFMVYLQKENIIDESGMPKERFSAEFPKEGPSILRIQQVVRGDSAAYFCASSAYNEQFFGPGTRLTVL.

This chain joins TRBV9 and TRBJ1-1; D ambiguous. V was cut by 0 bases and J by 5 bases, with 8 bases left in between. The germline CDR1 and CDR2 sequences are SGDLS and YYNGEE. CDR3 length: 13 amino acids. The CDR3 DNA reads as TGTGCCAGCAGCGTAGAGAGGGCTACTGAAGCTTTCTTT. It yields the protein CASSVERATEAFF.

The genes are TRBV5-1 and TRBJ2-5, with 10 bases fitting TRBD1. V dropped 2 bases and J dropped 1; count of bases not matched to a gene: 5. This CDR3 has 16 residues. The germline V gene has CDR1 SGHRS and CDR2 YFSETQ. DNA for the CDR3: TGCGCCAGCAGCTTAGTGACAGGGGGCATCCAAGAGACCCAGTACTTC. Translating it yields CASSLVTGGIQETQYF. Supplemented by reference TRBV5-1 and TRBJ2-5, the full variable domain reads KAGVTQTPRYLIKTRGQQVTLSCSPISGHRSVSWYQQTPGQGLQFLFEYFSETQRNKGNFPGRFSGRQFSNSRSEMNVSTLELGDSALYLCASSLVTGGIQETQYFGPGTRLLVL.

CDR3 DNA sequence: TGTGCCAGCAGTGGGCAGGGGGTCTACGAGCAGTACTTC. Its translation is CASSGQGVYEQYF. The V gene is TRBV2, the J gene TRBJ2-7; 7 positions match TRBD1. The CDR3 is made up of 13 amino acids. Germline lookup yields CDR1 SNHLY and CDR2 FYNNEI. The V segment lost 4 bases and the J segment 3 bases; nucleotides outside the gene matches: 3. Complete variable domain (other parts from reference TRBV2 and TRBJ2-7): EPEVTQTPSHQVTQMGQEVILRCVPISNHLYFYWYRQILGQKVEFLVSFYNNEISEKSEIFDDQFSVERPDGSNFTLKIRSTKLEDSAMYFCASSGQGVYEQYFGPGTRLTVT.

The chain joins TRBV5-1 to TRBJ2-5; 7 bases are a match to TRBD2. V trimming: 1 base; J trimming: 1 base; junction bases outside the gene matches: 4. The CDR3 extends over 15 amino acids. CDR1 is SGHRS, CDR2 YFSETQ, per germline. The CDR3 DNA sequence: TGCGCCAGCAGCTTGCTCTCGGGGGGCCAAGAGACCCAGTACTTC. Its translation is CASSLLSGGQETQYF.

V is TRBV6-5 and J is TRBJ1-2; 8 nucleotides match TRBD1. J lost 4 bases, V lost 0 bases, and 4 bases had no gene match. Germline assignment: CDR1 MNHEY and CDR2 SVGAGI. The length of the CDR3 is 15 residues. The CDR3 region is CASSYSTTGGYGYTF. CDR3 coding DNA: TGTGCCAGCAGTTACTCGACCACAGGGGGCTATGGCTACACCTTC.

The V and J genes are TRBV6-5 and TRBJ1-2, with D possibly being TRBD1 (5 bases). Germline V gene data show CDR1 as MNHEY and CDR2 as SVGAGI. Trimming shortened V by 5 bases and J by 0 bases, and 10 bases separated the two germline ends. The CDR3 has 14 amino acids. The CDR3 nucleotides read TGTGCCAGCAGTCTAGACAGATCTAACTATGGCTACACCTTC. Translated, it gives CASSLDRSNYGYTF.

The rearrangement links TRBV9 to TRBJ2-1; D perhaps matches TRBD1 (5 bases). From germline, CDR1 is SGDLS and CDR2 YYNGEE. Trimming shortened V by 0 bases and J by 8 bases, and 18 bases separated the two germline ends. The CDR3 spans 16 residues. This chain's CDR3 is CASSVDNWAGSYEQFF. Here the CDR3 DNA reads TGTGCCAGCAGCGTAGATAATTGGGCAGGGTCCTATGAGCAGTTCTTC.

This clone was found once. The rearrangement links TRBV7-2 to TRBJ1-4; the D gene is possibly TRBD1 (5 bases). The CDR3 covers 13 residues. The germline V gene has CDR1 SGHTA and CDR2 FQGNSA. Trimming removed 5 bases from V and 8 bases from J, with 12 bases in between. DNA for the CDR3: TGTGCCAGCAGCCCGCAGGGCCGAGAAAAACTGTTTTTT. Translated: CASSPQGREKLFF.

This clone was seen a single time. J is TRBJ2-2 and V is TRBV2; D ambiguous. This CDR3 region has 13 residues. Per the germline V gene, CDR1 is SNHLY and CDR2 is FYNNEI. With 5 bases removed from V and 3 bases from J, the gap between germline ends came to 7 bases. CDR3 protein: CASSYSYTGELFF. The DNA for the CDR3 is TGTGCCAGCAGTTACTCCTACACCGGGGAGCTGTTTTTT.

This rearrangement joins TRBV7-9 to TRBJ2-7; the D is unclear. CDR1 is SEHNR, CDR2 FQNEAQ, per germline (reference sequence). The CDR3 length is 13 residues. The ends were cut back, 7 bases at V and 2 bases at J, with 12 bases in the middle. CDR3 amino acids: CASTLEAAYEQYF. The DNA for the CDR3 is TGTGCCAGCACCCTTGAGGCGGCCTACGAGCAGTACTTC.